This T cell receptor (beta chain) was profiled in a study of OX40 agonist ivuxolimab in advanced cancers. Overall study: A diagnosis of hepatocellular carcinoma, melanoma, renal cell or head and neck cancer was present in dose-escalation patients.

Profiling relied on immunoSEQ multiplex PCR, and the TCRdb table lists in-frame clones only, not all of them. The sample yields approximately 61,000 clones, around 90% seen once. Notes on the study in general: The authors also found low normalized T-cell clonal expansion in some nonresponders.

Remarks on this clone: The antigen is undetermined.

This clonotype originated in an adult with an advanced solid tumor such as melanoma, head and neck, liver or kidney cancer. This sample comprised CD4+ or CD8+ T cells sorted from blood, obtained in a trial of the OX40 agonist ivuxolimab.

The CDR3 bases are TGCGCCAGCAGCCAAGCCTGGGCTCATGCAACTAATGAAAAACTGTTTTTT. Translation gives CASSQAWAHATNEKLFF. This sequence joins TRBV4-3 and TRBJ1-4; D gene ambiguous. CDR1 is LGHNA, CDR2 YSLEER, per germline. The CDR3 totals 17 residues. Trimming shortened V by 1 base and J by 0 bases, and 12 bases separated the two germline ends.